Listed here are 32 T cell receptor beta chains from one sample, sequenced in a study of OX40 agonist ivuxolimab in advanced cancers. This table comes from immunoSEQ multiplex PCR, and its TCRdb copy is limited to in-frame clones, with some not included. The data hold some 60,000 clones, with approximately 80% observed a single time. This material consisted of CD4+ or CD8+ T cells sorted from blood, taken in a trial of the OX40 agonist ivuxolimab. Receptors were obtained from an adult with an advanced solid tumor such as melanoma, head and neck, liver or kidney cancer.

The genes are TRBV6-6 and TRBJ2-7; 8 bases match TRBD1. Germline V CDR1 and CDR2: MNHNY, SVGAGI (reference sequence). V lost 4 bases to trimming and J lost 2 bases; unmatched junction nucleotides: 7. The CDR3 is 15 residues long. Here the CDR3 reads CASSFDRGATYEQYF. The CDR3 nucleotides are TGTGCCAGCAGTTTTGACAGGGGCGCGACCTACGAGCAGTACTTC.

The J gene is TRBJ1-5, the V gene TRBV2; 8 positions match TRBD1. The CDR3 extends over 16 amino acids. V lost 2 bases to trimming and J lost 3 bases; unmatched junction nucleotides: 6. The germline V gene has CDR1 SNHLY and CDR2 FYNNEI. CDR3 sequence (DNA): TGTGCCAGCAGTGAACGGACAGGGTATCCCAATCAGCCCCAGCATTTT. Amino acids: CASSERTGYPNQPQHF.

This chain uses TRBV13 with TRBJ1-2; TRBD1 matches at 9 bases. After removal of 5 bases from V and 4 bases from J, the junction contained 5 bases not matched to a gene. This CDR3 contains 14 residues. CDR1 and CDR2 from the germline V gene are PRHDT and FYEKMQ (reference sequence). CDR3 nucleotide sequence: TGTGCCAGCAGCAGGGACAGGGATCGCTATGGCTACACCTTC. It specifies CASSRDRDRYGYTF.

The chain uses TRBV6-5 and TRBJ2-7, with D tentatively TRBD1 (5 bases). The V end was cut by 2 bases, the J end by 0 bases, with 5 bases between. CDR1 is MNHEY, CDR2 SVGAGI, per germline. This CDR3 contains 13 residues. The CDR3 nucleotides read TGTGCCAGCAGTTACGGACACTCCTACGAGCAGTACTTC. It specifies CASSYGHSYEQYF.

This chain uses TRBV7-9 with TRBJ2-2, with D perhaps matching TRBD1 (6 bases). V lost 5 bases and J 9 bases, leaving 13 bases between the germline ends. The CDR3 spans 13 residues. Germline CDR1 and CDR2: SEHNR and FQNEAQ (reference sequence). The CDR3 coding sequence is TGTGCCAGCAGCCCTACAGGGAGCCGGGAGCTGTTTTTT. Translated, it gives CASSPTGSRELFF.

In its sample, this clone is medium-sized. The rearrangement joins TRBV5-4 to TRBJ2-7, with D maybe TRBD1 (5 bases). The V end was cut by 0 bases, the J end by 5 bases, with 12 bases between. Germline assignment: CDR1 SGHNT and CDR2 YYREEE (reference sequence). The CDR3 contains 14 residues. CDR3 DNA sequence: TGTGCCAGCAGCTTGGTTGGGGCTCTCCACGAGCAGTACTTC. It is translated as CASSLVGALHEQYF.

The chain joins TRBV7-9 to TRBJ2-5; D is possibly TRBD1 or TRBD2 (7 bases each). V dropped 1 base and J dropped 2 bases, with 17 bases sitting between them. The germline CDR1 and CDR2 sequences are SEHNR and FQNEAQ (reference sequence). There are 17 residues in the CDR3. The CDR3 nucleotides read TGTGCCAGCAGCTTAGGGGAGGGGGCAGGGGTACAAGAGACCCAGTACTTC. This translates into CASSLGEGAGVQETQYF.

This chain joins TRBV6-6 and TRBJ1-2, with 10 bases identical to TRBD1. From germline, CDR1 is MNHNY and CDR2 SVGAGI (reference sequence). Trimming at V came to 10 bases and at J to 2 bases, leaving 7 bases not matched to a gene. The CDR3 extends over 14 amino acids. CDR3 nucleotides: TGTGCCACCCGCTCGGGACAGGGGAACTATGGCTACACCTTC. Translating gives CATRSGQGNYGYTF.

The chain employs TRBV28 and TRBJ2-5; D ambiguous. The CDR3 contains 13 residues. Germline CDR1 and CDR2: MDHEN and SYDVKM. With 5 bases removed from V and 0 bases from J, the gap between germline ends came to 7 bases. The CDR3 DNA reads TGTGCCAGCAGTCCCCAGTACCAAGAGACCCAGTACTTC. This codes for CASSPQYQETQYF.

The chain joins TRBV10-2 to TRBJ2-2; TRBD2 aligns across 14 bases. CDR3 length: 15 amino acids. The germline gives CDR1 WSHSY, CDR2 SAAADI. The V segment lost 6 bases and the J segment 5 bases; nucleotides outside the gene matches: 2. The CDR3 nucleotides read TGCGCCAGCAGGACTAGCGGGGGGGGGACCGGGGAGCTGTTTTTT. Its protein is CASRTSGGGTGELFF.

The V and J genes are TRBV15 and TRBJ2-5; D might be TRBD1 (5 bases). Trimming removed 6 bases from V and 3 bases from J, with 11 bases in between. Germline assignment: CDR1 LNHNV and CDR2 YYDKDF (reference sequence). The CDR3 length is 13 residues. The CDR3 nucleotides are TGTGCCACCAGGTGGGCAGGGAAAGAGACCCAGTACTTC. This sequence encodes CATRWAGKETQYF.

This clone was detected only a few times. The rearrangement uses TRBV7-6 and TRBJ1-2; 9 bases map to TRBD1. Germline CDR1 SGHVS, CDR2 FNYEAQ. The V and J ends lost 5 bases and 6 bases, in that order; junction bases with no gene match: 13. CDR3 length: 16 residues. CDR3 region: CASSPLSPTGGHGYTF. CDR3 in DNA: TGTGCCAGCAGCCCATTATCCCCTACAGGGGGCCATGGCTACACCTTC.

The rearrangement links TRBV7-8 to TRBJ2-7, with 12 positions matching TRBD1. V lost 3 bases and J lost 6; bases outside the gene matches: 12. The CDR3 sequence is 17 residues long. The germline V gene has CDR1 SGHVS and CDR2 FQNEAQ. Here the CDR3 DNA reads TGTGCCAGCAGCTTGCCGGGACAGGGGGCGAAGGGATCCGAGCAGTACTTC. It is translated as CASSLPGQGAKGSEQYF.

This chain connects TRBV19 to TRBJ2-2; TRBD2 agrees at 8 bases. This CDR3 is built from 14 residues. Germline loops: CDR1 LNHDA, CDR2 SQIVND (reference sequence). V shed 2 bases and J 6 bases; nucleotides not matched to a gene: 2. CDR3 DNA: TGTGCCAGTAGTATATCGGGGGGGCCCGGGGAGCTGTTTTTT. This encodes CASSISGGPGELFF.

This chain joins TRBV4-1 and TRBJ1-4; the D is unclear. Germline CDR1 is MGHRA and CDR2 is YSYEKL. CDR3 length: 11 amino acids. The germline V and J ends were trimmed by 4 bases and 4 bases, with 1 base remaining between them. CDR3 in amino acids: CASSRNEKLFF. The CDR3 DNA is TGCGCCAGCAGCCGTAATGAAAAACTGTTTTTT.

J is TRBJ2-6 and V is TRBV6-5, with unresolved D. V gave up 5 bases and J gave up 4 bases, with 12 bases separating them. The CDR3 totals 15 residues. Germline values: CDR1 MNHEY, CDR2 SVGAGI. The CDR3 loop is CASSPWLGGANVLTF. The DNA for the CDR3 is TGTGCCAGCAGTCCCTGGTTGGGAGGGGCCAACGTCCTGACTTTC.

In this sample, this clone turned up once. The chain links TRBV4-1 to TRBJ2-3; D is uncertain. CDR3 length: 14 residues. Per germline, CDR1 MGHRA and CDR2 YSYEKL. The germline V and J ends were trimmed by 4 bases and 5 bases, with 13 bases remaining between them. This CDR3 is CASSPVRNGDTQYF. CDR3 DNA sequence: TGCGCCAGCAGCCCGGTACGGAATGGAGATACGCAGTATTTT.

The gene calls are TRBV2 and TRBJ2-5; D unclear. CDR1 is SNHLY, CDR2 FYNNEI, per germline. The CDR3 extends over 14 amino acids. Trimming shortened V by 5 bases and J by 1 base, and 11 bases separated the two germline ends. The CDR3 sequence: CASSPRTGQETQYF. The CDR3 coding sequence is TGTGCCAGCAGTCCCCGTACCGGCCAAGAGACCCAGTACTTC.

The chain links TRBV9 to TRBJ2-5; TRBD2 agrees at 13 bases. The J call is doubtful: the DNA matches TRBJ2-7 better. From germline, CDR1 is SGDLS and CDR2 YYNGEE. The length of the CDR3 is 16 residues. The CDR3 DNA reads TGTGCCAGCAGCGAAATCGGGACTAGCGGGATCGGCGAGCAGTACTTC. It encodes CASSEIGTSGIGEQYF.

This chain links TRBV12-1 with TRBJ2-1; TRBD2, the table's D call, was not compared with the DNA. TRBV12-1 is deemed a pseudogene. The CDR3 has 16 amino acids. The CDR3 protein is CASSSSGTSGPNEQFF. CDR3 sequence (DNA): TGTGCCAGCAGCTCCTCCGGGACTAGCGGTCCGAATGAGCAGTTCTTC.

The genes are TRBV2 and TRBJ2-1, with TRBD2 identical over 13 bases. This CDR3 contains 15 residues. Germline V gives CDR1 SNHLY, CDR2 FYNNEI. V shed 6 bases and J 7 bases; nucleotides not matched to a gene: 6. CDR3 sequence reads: CASSALAGGRNEQFF. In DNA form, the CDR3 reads TGTGCCAGCAGCGCACTAGCGGGGGGGCGTAATGAGCAGTTCTTC.

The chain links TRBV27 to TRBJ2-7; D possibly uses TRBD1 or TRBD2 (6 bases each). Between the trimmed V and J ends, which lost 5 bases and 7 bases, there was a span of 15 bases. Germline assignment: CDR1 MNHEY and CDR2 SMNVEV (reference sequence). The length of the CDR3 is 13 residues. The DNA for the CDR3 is TGTGCCAGCAGTGGAAACAGGGCGGGGGAGCAGTACTTC. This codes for CASSGNRAGEQYF.

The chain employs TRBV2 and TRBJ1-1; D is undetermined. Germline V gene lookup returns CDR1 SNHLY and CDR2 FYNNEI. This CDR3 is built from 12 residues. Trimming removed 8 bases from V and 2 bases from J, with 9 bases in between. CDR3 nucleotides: TGTGCCAGCCACCGGGCAAACACTGAAGCTTTCTTT. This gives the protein CASHRANTEAFF. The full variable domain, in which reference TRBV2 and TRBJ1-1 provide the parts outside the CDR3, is EPEVTQTPSHQVTQMGQEVILRCVPISNHLYFYWYRQILGQKVEFLVSFYNNEISEKSEIFDDQFSVERPDGSNFTLKIRSTKLEDSAMYFCASHRANTEAFFGQGTRLTVV.

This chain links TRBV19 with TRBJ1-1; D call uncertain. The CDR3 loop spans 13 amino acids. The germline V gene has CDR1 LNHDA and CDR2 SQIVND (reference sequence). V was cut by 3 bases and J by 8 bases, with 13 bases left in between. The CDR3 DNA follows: TGTGCCAGTAGTATGGGCAGGACCGCCGAAGCTTTCTTT. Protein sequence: CASSMGRTAEAFF.

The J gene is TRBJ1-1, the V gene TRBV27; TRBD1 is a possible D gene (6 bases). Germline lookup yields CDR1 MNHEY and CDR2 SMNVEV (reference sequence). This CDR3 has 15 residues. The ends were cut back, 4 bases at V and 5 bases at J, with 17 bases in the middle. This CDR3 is CASSSRGRGSTEAFF. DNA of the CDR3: TGTGCCAGCAGTTCCCGGGGCAGGGGCTCTACTGAAGCTTTCTTT.

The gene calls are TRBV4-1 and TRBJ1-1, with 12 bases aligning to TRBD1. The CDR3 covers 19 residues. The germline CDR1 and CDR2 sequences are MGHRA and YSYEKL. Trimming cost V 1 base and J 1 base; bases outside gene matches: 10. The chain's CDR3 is CASSQGTPGQGAWNTEAFF. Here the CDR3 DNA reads TGCGCCAGCAGCCAAGGCACTCCGGGACAGGGGGCCTGGAACACTGAAGCTTTCTTT.

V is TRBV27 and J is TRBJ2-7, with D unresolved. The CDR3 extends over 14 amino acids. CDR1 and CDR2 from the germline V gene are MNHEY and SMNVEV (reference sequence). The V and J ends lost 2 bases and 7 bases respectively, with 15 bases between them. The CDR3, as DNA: TGTGCCAGCAGTTTACGGCCCCCCCTCGGGGAGCAGTACTTC. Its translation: CASSLRPPLGEQYF.

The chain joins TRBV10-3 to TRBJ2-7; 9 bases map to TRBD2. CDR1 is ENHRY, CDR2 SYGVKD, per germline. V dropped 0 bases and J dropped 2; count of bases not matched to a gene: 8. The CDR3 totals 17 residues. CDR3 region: CAISESQGGRGTYEQYF. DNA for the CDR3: TGTGCCATCAGTGAGTCTCAGGGCGGGAGGGGAACCTACGAGCAGTACTTC.

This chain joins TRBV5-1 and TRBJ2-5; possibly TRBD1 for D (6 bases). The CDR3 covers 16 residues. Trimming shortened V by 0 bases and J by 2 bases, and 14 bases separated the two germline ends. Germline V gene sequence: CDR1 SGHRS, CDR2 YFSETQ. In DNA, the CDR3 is TGCGCCAGCAGCTTGGCCCCACGAGGGACACAAGAGACCCAGTACTTC. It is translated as CASSLAPRGTQETQYF.

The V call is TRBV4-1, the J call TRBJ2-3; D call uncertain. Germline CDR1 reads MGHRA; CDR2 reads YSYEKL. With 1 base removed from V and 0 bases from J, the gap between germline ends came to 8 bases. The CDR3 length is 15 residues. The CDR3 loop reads CASSQVWSSTDTQYF. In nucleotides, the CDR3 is TGCGCCAGCAGCCAAGTGTGGTCTAGCACAGATACGCAGTATTTT.

The CDR3 sequence is CASSGSFNQPQHF. The DNA for the CDR3 is TGTGCCAGCAGTGGCAGCTTCAATCAGCCCCAGCATTTT. V and J are TRBV2 and TRBJ1-5, with unresolved D. This CDR3 has 13 residues. V dropped 4 bases and J dropped 3 bases, with 7 bases sitting between them. Germline V gives CDR1 SNHLY, CDR2 FYNNEI.

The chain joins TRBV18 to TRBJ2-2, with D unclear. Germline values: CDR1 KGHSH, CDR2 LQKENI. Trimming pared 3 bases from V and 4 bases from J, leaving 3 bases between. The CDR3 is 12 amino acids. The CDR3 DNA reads TGTGCCAGCTCACCGAGCACCGGGGAGCTGTTTTTT. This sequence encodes CASSPSTGELFF.